The rows below give T cell receptor beta chains drawn from one sample of a study of OX40 agonist ivuxolimab in advanced cancers. Only in-frame clones appear in the TCRdb table, and some are missing; sequencing was by immunoSEQ multiplex PCR. The sample lists about 100,000 clones, roughly 94% occurring once. The material sequenced was CD4+ or CD8+ T cells sorted from blood, taken in a trial of the OX40 agonist ivuxolimab. The receptors shown here come from an adult with an advanced solid tumor such as melanoma, head and neck, liver or kidney cancer. Each CDR3 is given with its conserved first and last residue. Each record gives: D gene, clone size, V gene, J gene, CDR3 protein, CDR3 DNA. The D gene is left open where the match is weak. The listing skips clone size in some rows; elsewhere it reads once, few, many or a size class.

.	.	TRBV5-6	TRBJ2-4	CASTRGAKNIQYF	TGTGCCAGCACCCGGGGGGCCAAAAACATTCAGTACTTC
TRBD1	.	TRBV7-2	TRBJ1-4	CASSLTGTTNEKLFF	TGTGCCAGCAGCTTGACAGGGACAACTAATGAAAAACTGTTTTTT
TRBD1	.	TRBV27	TRBJ2-7	CASSHIRGDRAYEQYF	TGTGCCAGCAGTCACATCCGGGGAGACAGGGCCTACGAGCAGTACTTC
TRBD2	once	TRBV9	TRBJ2-1	CASSATSGTSYNEQFF	TGTGCCAGCAGCGCCACAAGCGGGACTTCCTACAATGAGCAGTTCTTC
.	once	TRBV18	TRBJ2-5	CASSPDRQETQYF	TGTGCCAGCTCCCCAGACAGACAAGAGACCCAGTACTTC
TRBD1	once	TRBV18	TRBJ1-1	CASSPPSTGGAFF	TGTGCCAGCTCACCACCTTCCACAGGGGGAGCTTTCTTT
.	.	TRBV7-2	TRBJ2-4	CASSKSQGWNIQYF	TGTGCCAGCAGCAAAAGTCAGGGATGGAACATTCAGTACTTC
TRBD1	.	TRBV7-3	TRBJ2-3	CASSLGTGFTDTQYF	TGTGCCAGCAGCTTAGGGACAGGGTTCACAGATACGCAGTATTTT
TRBD1	.	TRBV27	TRBJ1-5	CASSSLSDRGSNQPQHF	TGTGCCAGCAGTTCACTATCTGACAGGGGGAGCAATCAGCCCCAGCATTTT
TRBD2	.	TRBV4-2	TRBJ2-3	CASSQGGTSETDTQYF	TGTGCCAGCAGCCAAGGGGGGACTAGCGAGACAGATACGCAGTATTTT
.	once	TRBV19	TRBJ2-3	CASGSGWPTDTQYF	TGTGCCAGTGGGTCAGGGTGGCCCACAGATACGCAGTATTTT
.	.	TRBV27	TRBJ1-2	CASSSPGTGEYGYTF	TGTGCCAGCAGTTCGCCCGGGACCGGAGAATATGGCTACACCTTC
.	.	TRBV11-2	TRBJ1-1	CASSQRRANTEAFF	TGTGCCAGCAGCCAGCGAAGGGCGAACACTGAAGCTTTCTTT
.	once	TRBV5-1	TRBJ1-2	CASSEGRVEYGYTF	TGCGCCAGCAGCGAGGGCAGGGTCGAGTATGGCTACACCTTC
TRBD1	.	TRBV7-2	TRBJ1-3	CASSFRQGSGNTIYF	TGTGCCAGCAGCTTCAGACAGGGCTCTGGAAACACCATATATTTT
.	.	TRBV7-2	TRBJ1-5	CASTPSSQGTSNGPQHF	TGTGCCAGCACACCAAGCAGTCAGGGGACTAGCAATGGGCCCCAGCATTTT
.	.	TRBV4-1	TRBJ1-2	CASSPASQMGGYTF	TGCGCCAGCAGCCCCGCGTCCCAGATGGGTGGCTACACCTTC
TRBD2	.	TRBV7-3	TRBJ2-7	CASSFGRGKAGGSYEQYF	TGTGCCAGCAGCTTCGGCAGGGGTAAAGCGGGAGGCTCCTACGAGCAGTACTTC
.	.	TRBV9	TRBJ1-6	CASSVGSAPSSPLHF	TGTGCCAGCAGCGTAGGTTCCGCCCCCAGTTCACCCCTCCACTTT
.	.	TRBV7-2	TRBJ2-2	CASSLVGGGNTGELFF	TGTGCCAGCAGCTTAGTAGGCGGGGGCAACACCGGGGAGCTGTTTTTT
.	.	TRBV6-4	TRBJ1-4	CARLRGNEKLFF	TGTGCCAGACTCAGGGGTAATGAAAAACTGTTTTTT
.	.	TRBV6-6	TRBJ2-5	CASRLYQETQYF	TGTGCCAGCAGGTTGTACCAAGAGACCCAGTACTTC
.	.	TRBV9	TRBJ2-7	CASNRDGPSYEQYF	TGTGCCAGCAACCGGGACGGACCTTCCTACGAGCAGTACTTC
.	.	TRBV15	TRBJ2-7	CATSKEASWPIKGHPYEQYF	TGTGCCACCAGCAAAGAGGCTAGCTGGCCGATCAAGGGACATCCCTACGAGCAGTACTTC
.	.	TRBV7-9	TRBJ1-5	CASGQPQHF	TGTGCCAGCGGGCAGCCCCAGCATTTT
.	once	TRBV5-4	TRBJ1-5	CASSQDSQQPQHF	TGTGCCAGCAGCCAAGACAGCCAGCAGCCCCAGCATTTT
.	.	TRBV5-6	TRBJ2-7	CASSGGSPYEQYF	TGTGCCAGCAGCGGCGGGTCCCCCTACGAGCAGTACTTC
.	.	TRBV11-3	TRBJ2-7	CASSLNSAVQYF	TGTGCCAGCAGCCTTAACTCCGCTGTGCAGTACTTC
.	.	TRBV6-6	TRBJ1-2	CASSPRAGNYGYTF	TGTGCCAGCAGCCCCAGGGCGGGGAACTATGGCTACACCTTC
TRBD1	.	TRBV9	TRBJ2-1	CASSVGDSYNEQFF	TGTGCCAGCAGCGTAGGGGACAGCTACAATGAGCAGTTCTTC
TRBD1	.	TRBV7-2	TRBJ1-4	CASSLAGQTDEKLFF	TGTGCCAGCAGCTTAGCGGGACAGACGGATGAAAAACTGTTTTTT
.	.	TRBV6-5	TRBJ1-2	CASSYSRGSYGYTF	TGTGCCAGCAGTTACTCGAGGGGAAGCTATGGCTACACCTTC
TRBD2	.	TRBV2	TRBJ2-5	CASSDRASGSETQYF	TGTGCCAGCAGTGACCGGGCTAGCGGGAGTGAGACCCAGTACTTC